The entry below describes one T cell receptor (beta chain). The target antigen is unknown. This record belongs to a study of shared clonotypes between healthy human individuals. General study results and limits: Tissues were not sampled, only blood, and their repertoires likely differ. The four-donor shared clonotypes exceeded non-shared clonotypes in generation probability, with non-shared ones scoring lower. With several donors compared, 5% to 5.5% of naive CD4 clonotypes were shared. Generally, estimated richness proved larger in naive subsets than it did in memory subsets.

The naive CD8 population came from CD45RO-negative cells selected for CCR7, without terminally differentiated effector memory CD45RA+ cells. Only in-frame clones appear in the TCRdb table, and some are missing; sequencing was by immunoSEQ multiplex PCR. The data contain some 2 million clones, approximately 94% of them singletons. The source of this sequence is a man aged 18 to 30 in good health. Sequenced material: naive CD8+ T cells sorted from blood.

CDR3 nucleotides: TGTGCCAGCAGTTTTAGTAGGGATTGGGGCCAAGAGACCCAGTACTTC. Its protein product is CASSFSRDWGQETQYF. The rearrangement uses TRBV28 and TRBJ2-5, with unresolved D. The V gene's germline CDR1 is MDHEN and CDR2 SYDVKM. Trimming stripped 3 bases from V and 1 base from J, with 15 bases between. CDR3 size: 16 residues. Looking up the rest from reference TRBV28 and TRBJ2-5 gives the full variable domain: DVKVTQSSRYLVKRTGEKVFLECVQDMDHENMFWYRQDPGLGLRLIYFSYDVKMKEKGDIPEGYSVSREKKERFSLILESASTNQTSMYLCASSFSRDWGQETQYFGPGTRLLVL.